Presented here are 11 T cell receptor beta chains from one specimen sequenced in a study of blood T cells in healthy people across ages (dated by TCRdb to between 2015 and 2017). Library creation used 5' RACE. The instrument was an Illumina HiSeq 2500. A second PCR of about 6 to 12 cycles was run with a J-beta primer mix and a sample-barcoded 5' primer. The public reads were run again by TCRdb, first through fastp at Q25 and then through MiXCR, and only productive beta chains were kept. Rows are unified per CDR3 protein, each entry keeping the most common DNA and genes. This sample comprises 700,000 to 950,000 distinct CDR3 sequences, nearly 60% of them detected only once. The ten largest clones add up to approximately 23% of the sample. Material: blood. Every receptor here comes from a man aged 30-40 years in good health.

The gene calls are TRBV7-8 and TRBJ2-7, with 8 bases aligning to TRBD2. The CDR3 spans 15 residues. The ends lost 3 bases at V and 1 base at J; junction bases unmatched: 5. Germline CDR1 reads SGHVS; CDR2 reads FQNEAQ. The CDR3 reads CASSFDGTSSYEQYF. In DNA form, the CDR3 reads TGTGCCAGCAGCTTCGACGGGACTAGTTCCTACGAGCAGTACTTC.

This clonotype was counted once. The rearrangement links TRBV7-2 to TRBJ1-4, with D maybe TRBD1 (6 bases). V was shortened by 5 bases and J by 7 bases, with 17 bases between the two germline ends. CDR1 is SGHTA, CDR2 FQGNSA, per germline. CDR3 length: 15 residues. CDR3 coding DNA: TGTGCCAGCAGCGAAAGAGGGGGATCGGGTGAAAAACTGTTTTTT. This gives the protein CASSERGGSGEKLFF.

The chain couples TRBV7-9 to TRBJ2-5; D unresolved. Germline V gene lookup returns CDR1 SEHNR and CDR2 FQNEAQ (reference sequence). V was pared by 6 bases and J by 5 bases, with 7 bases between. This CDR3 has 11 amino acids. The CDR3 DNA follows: TGTGCCAGCAGGGTTAGCGAGACCCAGTACTTC. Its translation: CASRVSETQYF.

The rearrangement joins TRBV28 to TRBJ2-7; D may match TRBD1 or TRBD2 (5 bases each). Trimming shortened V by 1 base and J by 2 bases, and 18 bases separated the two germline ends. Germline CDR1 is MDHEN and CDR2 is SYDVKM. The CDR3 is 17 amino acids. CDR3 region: CASSLYGGGDGAYEQYF. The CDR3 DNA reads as TGTGCCAGCAGTTTATATGGGGGTGGGGACGGAGCCTACGAGCAGTACTTC.

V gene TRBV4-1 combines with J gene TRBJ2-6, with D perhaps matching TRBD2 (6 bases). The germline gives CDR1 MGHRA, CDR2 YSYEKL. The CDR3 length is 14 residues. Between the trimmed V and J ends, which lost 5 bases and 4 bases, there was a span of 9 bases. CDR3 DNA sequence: TGCGCCAGCAGCGATCGGGGGGGGGCCAACGTCCTGACTTTC. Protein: CASSDRGGANVLTF.

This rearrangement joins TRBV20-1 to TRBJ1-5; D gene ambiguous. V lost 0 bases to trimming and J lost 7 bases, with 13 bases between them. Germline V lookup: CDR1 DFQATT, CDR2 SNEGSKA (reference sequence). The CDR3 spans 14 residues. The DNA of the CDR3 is TGCAGTGCTAGAGATCCAATTGGGGAACAGCCCCAGCATTTT. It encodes CSARDPIGEQPQHF.

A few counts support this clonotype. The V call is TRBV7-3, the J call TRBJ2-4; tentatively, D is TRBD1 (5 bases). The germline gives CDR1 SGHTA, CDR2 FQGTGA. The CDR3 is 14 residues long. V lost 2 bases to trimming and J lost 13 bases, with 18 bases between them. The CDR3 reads CASSLSQGNRLQYF. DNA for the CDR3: TGTGCCAGCAGCTTATCCCAGGGAAATCGATTGCAGTACTTC.

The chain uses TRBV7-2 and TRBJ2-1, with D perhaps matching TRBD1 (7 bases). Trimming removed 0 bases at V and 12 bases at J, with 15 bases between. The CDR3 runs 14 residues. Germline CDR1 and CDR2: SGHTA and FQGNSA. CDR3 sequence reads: CASSLAQGGGRQFF. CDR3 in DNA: TGTGCCAGCAGCTTAGCGCAGGGGGGTGGACGGCAGTTCTTC.

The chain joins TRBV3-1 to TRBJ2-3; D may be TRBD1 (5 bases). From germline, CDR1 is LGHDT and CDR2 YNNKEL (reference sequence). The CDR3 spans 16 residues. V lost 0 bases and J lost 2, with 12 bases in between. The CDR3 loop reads CASSQDIRVDTDTQYF. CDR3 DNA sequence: TGTGCCAGCAGCCAAGATATCAGGGTTGACACAGATACGCAGTATTTT.

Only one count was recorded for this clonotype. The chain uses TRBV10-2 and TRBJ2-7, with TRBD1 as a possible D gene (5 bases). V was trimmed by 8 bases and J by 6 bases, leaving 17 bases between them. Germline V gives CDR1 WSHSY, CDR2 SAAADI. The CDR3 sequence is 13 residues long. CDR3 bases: TGCGCCAGCGCTAGGGGAACGGTTGGCGAGCAGTACTTC. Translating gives CASARGTVGEQYF.

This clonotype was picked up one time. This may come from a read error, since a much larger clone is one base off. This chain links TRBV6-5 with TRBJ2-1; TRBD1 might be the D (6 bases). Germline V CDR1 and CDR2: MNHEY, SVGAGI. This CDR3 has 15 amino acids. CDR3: CTSSYRDASYNEQFF. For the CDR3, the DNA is TGTACCAGCAGTTACAGGGACGCCTCCTACAATGAGCAGTTCTTC.